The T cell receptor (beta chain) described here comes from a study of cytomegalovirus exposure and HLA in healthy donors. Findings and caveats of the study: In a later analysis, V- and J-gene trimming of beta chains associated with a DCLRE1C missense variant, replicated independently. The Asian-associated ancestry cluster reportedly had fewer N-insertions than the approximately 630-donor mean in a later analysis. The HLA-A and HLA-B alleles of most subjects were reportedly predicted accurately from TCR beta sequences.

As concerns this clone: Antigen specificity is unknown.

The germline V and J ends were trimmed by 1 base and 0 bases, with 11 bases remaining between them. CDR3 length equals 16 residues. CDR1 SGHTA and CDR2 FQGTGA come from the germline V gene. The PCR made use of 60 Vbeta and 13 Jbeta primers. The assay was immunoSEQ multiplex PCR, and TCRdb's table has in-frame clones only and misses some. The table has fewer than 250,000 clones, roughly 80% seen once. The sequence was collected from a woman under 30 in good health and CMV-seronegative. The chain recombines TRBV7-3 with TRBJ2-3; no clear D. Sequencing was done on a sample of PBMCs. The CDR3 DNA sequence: TGTGCCAGCAGCTTAAATCCGGGTACCAGCACAGATACGCAGTATTTT. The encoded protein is CASSLNPGTSTDTQYF. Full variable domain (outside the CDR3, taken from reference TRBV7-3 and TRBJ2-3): GAGVSQTPSNKVTEKGKYVELRCDPISGHTALYWYRQSLGQGPEFLIYFQGTGAADDSGLPNDRFFAVRPEGSVSTLKIQRTERGDSAVYLCASSLNPGTSTDTQYFGPGTRLTVL.